Listed here are 7 T cell receptor beta chains from one sample, sequenced in a study of blood T cell repertoires in COVID-19 (dated by TCRdb to about 2020). The receptor library was made with the immunoSEQ multiplex PCR assay. Entries here come from immuneACCESS through TCRdb and include only in-frame sequences with V and J called. Some clones fail to appear in such tables; in the studies checked, an unresolved V gene covers under half of the shortfall, and the cause of the remainder is unknown. The sample data list 240,000 or so clones, and around 85% of these were observed just once. The ten largest clones represent roughly 3% of the sample. Sequenced: peripheral blood. Source of these receptors: a woman in her twenties or thirties who had recovered from COVID-19.

This chain links TRBV27 with TRBJ2-1, with 10 nucleotides matching TRBD1. Germline lookup yields CDR1 MNHEY and CDR2 SMNVEV (reference sequence). With 6 bases clipped from V and 13 bases from J, the junction kept 15 bases outside the gene matches. This CDR3 region has 15 residues. CDR3 nucleotides: TGTGCCAGCAGCCCAGGACAGGGGGTCTCGGCCTTTCAGTTCTTC. Translation: CASSPGQGVSAFQFF.

V is TRBV2 and J is TRBJ2-5, with 15 nucleotides matching TRBD2. Germline V gene data show CDR1 as SNHLY and CDR2 as FYNNEI. After removal of 6 bases from V and 0 bases from J, the junction contained 5 bases not matched to a gene. The CDR3 is 17 amino acids. The CDR3 DNA follows: TGTGCCAGCAGCGCGGGACTAGCGGGGGGCAACCAAGAGACCCAGTACTTC. It translates to CASSAGLAGGNQETQYF.

In DNA form, the CDR3 reads TGTGCCACTAGGACAGGGTTTAATTCACCCCTCCACTTT. It specifies CATRTGFNSPLHF. The gene calls are TRBV12-3 or TRBV12-4 and TRBJ1-6, with TRBD1 matching over 8 bases. This CDR3 has 13 amino acids. V trimming: 10 bases; J trimming: 6 bases; junction bases outside the gene matches: 5.

The chain combines TRBV4-1 with TRBJ1-5; D is ambiguous. V gave up 1 base and J gave up 8 bases, with 12 bases separating them. Germline CDR1 and CDR2: MGHRA and YSYEKL. This CDR3 is 14 amino acids long. CDR3 nucleotide sequence: TGCGCCAGCAGCCAAGTACGGGGAATGGAGCCCCAGCATTTT. Residues: CASSQVRGMEPQHF.

The rearrangement joins TRBV5-4 to TRBJ2-3, with D unresolved. Germline CDR1 SGHNT, CDR2 YYREEE (reference sequence). CDR3 size: 13 residues. Trimming shortened V by 4 bases and J by 8 bases, and 14 bases separated the two germline ends. For the CDR3, the DNA is TGTGCCAGCAGCCTCTTAGATGAACCTACGCAGTATTTT. Its protein product is CASSLLDEPTQYF.

The chain recombines TRBV2 with TRBJ1-5; D is unclear. Trimming stripped 7 bases from V and 2 bases from J, with 12 bases between. The CDR3 runs 14 residues. Per germline, CDR1 SNHLY and CDR2 FYNNEI. The CDR3 sequence: CASKREKGNQPQHF. CDR3 coding DNA: TGTGCCAGCAAGCGGGAAAAAGGCAATCAGCCCCAGCATTTT.

The gene calls are TRBV7-6 and TRBJ2-1; tentative D call: TRBD2 (6 bases). V shed 6 bases and J shed 6 bases, with 12 bases lying between them. The CDR3 contains 13 residues. Germline CDR1 and CDR2: SGHVS and FNYEAQ. DNA of the CDR3: TGTGCCAGCAGTCCGACTAGTTTCAATGAGCAGTTCTTC. It yields the protein CASSPTSFNEQFF.